This entry lists 5 T cell receptor beta chains sequenced from one sample in a study of tumor-infiltrating lymphocytes in glioblastoma multiforme. TCR beta libraries were built from RNA through three nested multiplex PCR rounds using modified ARM-PCR. TCRdb processed the multiplex PCR reads anew with MiXCR; each CDR3 protein has one entry. The top ten clones hold around 34% of a sample with around 33,000 distinct CDR3 sequences, about 58% of them seen once. Sequenced: brain tumor tissue. The receptors shown here come from a male donor with glioblastoma.

About this clonotype: One base away lies a much larger clone, so this may be a sequencing read error. The V call is TRBV20-1, the J call TRBJ2-7, with 11 bases that match TRBD2. The germline V gene has CDR1 DFQATT and CDR2 SNEGSKA (reference sequence). The CDR3 is made up of 14 amino acids. CDR3 coding DNA: TGCGGTGCCCTGACTAGCGGGACCGCCTACGAGCAGTACTTC. Amino acids: CGALTSGTAYEQYF.

This clonotype was detected only a few times. J is TRBJ2-3 and V is TRBV20-1; D remains unclear. The CDR3 has 15 residues. The V end lost 4 bases, the J end lost 2 bases, and 16 bases lay between the germline ends. Germline values: CDR1 DFQATT, CDR2 SNEGSKA (reference sequence). CDR3 nucleotide sequence: TGCAGTGCTACCCCCAGTGGCGTTGCCACAGATACGCAGTATTTT. Protein sequence: CSATPSGVATDTQYF.

Points on this clonotype: One junction end disagrees with the germline gene, perhaps due to a read error. The chain links TRBV6-2 or TRBV6-3 to TRBJ2-1; 8 positions match TRBD2. The CDR3 is 13 amino acids. Per the germline V gene, CDR1 is MNHEY and CDR2 is SVGEGT. The CDR3 nucleotides are TGTGCCAGCAGACCGGGGGGGGTCAATGAGCAGTCCTTC. The encoded protein is CASRPGGVNEQSF.

This clonotype was observed at least ten times. V usage is TRBV7-8 and J usage is TRBJ1-1; no firm D call. This CDR3 region has 12 residues. Germline V gene lookup returns CDR1 SGHVS and CDR2 FQNEAQ. V was clipped by 5 bases and J by 1 base, with 5 bases between them. Here the CDR3 DNA reads TGTGCCAGCAGCCGACAGAACACTGAAGCTTTCTTT. Protein: CASSRQNTEAFF.

The V and J genes are TRBV18 and TRBJ2-3, with a tentative D call TRBD1 (7 bases). V lost 6 bases and J 7 bases, leaving 14 bases between the germline ends. Germline lookup yields CDR1 KGHSH and CDR2 LQKENI. This CDR3 has 13 amino acids. For the CDR3, the DNA is TGTGCCAGCTCCAGGGGGGCGCAAAATACGCAGTATTTT. Its translation: CASSRGAQNTQYF.